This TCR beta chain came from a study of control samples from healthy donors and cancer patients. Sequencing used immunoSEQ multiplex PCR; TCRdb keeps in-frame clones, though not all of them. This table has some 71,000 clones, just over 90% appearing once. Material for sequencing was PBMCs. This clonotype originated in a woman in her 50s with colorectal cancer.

In DNA, the CDR3 is TGTGCCAGCAGTTATGGTGCCCTAGGGACCCAGTACTTC. Translating it yields CASSYGALGTQYF. This chain joins TRBV6-5 and TRBJ2-5; unclear D gene. Germline CDR1 is MNHEY and CDR2 is SVGAGI. The CDR3 is made up of 13 amino acids. V gave up 3 bases and J gave up 7 bases, with 12 bases separating them.